Listed here are 30 T cell receptor beta chains from one sample, sequenced in a study of cytomegalovirus exposure and HLA in healthy donors (dated by TCRdb to about 2017). The library was generated by the immunoSEQ multiplex PCR assay. For the multiplex PCR, a mixture combining 60 forward primers for TCR Vbeta segments and 13 reverse primers for TCR Jbeta segments was used. Not all clones reach the TCRdb copy of this immuneACCESS table, which keeps in-frame sequences only. Checked studies attribute under half of the gap to unresolved V genes and leave the rest unexplained. This sample gives over 100,000 clones in total; 65% to 90% of them show up just once. The ten top clones hold almost 3% of the sample. The sequencing input was PBMCs. These receptors all come from a woman in her late teens or twenties in good health and CMV-seropositive.

This chain joins TRBV6-1 and TRBJ1-5; no firm D call. The CDR3 spans 13 residues. Trimming left V 7 bases short and J 2 bases short, with 9 bases between. Germline loops: CDR1 MNHNS, CDR2 SASEGT. In DNA, the CDR3 is TGTGCCAGCAATTTAGAGGGCAATCAGCCCCAGCATTTT. Translating gives CASNLEGNQPQHF.

V usage is TRBV7-9 and J usage is TRBJ2-1, with 8 bases identical to TRBD1. The ends lost 5 bases at V and 12 bases at J; junction bases unmatched: 6. The germline CDR1 and CDR2 sequences are SEHNR and FQNEAQ (reference sequence). The CDR3 has 12 residues. The CDR3 DNA sequence: TGTGCCAGCAGCCCAGGGGGCCAGGGGCAGTTCTTC. Translated: CASSPGGQGQFF. The variable domain in full, with the rest retrieved from reference TRBV7-9 and TRBJ2-1, is DTGVSQNPRHKITKRGQNVTFRCDPISEHNRLYWYRQTLGQGPEFLTYFQNEAQLEKSRLLSDRFSAERPKGSFSTLEIQRTEQGDSAMYLCASSPGGQGQFFGPGTRLTVL.

To note about this clone: Other DNA sequences in the sample encode the same CDR3. The rearrangement links TRBV7-3 to TRBJ2-6, with TRBD2 identical over 7 bases. The V gene's germline CDR1 is SGHTA and CDR2 FQGTGA. V trimming: 5 bases; J trimming: 0 bases; junction bases outside the gene matches: 13. The CDR3 has 19 residues. CDR3 DNA sequence: TGTGCCAGCAGCCCCATCCCAGGACTAGTCCCCTCTGGGGCCAACGTCCTGACTTTC. This sequence encodes CASSPIPGLVPSGANVLTF.

This clone is a singleton in its sample. The rearrangement links TRBV10-2 to TRBJ2-5; D call uncertain. Trimming removed 8 bases at V and 5 bases at J, with 15 bases between. There are 13 residues in the CDR3. Germline V gene sequence: CDR1 WSHSY, CDR2 SAAADI. The CDR3 DNA reads as TGCGCCAGCTGCACCGGGTCAGTCGAGACCCAGTACTTC. It codes for CASCTGSVETQYF.

The chain couples TRBV5-1 to TRBJ2-2; the match to TRBD1 covers 8 bases. Germline V gene data show CDR1 as SGHRS and CDR2 as YFSETQ. The CDR3 is made up of 16 amino acids. V was pared by 0 bases and J by 2 bases, with 3 bases of the junction left unmatched. The chain's CDR3 is CASSLGGTGNTGELFF. The CDR3 DNA follows: TGCGCCAGCAGCTTGGGGGGGACAGGAAACACCGGGGAGCTGTTTTTT.

This chain uses TRBV19 with TRBJ2-1; no definite D call. Trimming shortened V by 1 base and J by 3 bases, and 7 bases separated the two germline ends. CDR3 length: 14 amino acids. Germline V gene sequence: CDR1 LNHDA, CDR2 SQIVND (reference sequence). In DNA, the CDR3 is TGTGCCAGTAGTATAGGCCCTAGCTACAATGAGCAGTTCTTC. This translates into CASSIGPSYNEQFF.

The J gene is TRBJ2-7, the V gene TRBV5-5; D may be TRBD1 (6 bases). The CDR3 contains 13 residues. Trimming took off 4 bases at V and 2 bases at J, with 10 bases between the two ends. CDR1 is SGHKS and CDR2 is YYEKEE in the germline V gene (reference sequence). CDR3 nucleotide sequence: TGTGCCAGCAGCCGGGACACCACCTACGAGCAGTACTTC. This translates into CASSRDTTYEQYF.

This chain links TRBV28 with TRBJ1-1; 7 positions match TRBD1. Germline V lookup: CDR1 MDHEN, CDR2 SYDVKM. V shed 5 bases, J shed 1 base, and the junction held 7 bases outside the gene matches. CDR3 length: 15 amino acids. The CDR3 loop is CASSITGTANTEAFF. For the CDR3, the DNA is TGTGCCAGCAGTATAACCGGGACAGCGAACACTGAAGCTTTCTTT.

The chain uses TRBV11-2 and TRBJ2-2; TRBD1 agrees at 7 bases. The CDR3 is 15 amino acids. Germline V gene lookup returns CDR1 SGHAT and CDR2 FQNNGV. V shed 4 bases and J 0 bases; nucleotides not matched to a gene: 2. CDR3 DNA sequence: TGTGCCAGCAGCTACCAGGGGGCGAACACCGGGGAGCTGTTTTTT. Protein sequence: CASSYQGANTGELFF. The full variable domain, its missing parts supplied by reference TRBV11-2 and TRBJ2-2, is EAGVAQSPRYKIIEKRQSVAFWCNPISGHATLYWYQQILGQGPKLLIQFQNNGVVDDSQLPKDRFSAERLKGVDSTLKIQPAKLEDSAVYLCASSYQGANTGELFFGEGSRLTVL.

The chain couples TRBV2 to TRBJ2-5; the D gene is possibly TRBD2 (6 bases). The CDR3 has 13 residues. Trimming left V 7 bases short and J 9 bases short, with 18 bases between. Germline V gene lookup returns CDR1 SNHLY and CDR2 FYNNEI. The CDR3 DNA is TGTGCCAGCACTCCCGGGACGACTAGGCCCCAGTACTTC. Amino acid sequence: CASTPGTTRPQYF.

J is TRBJ2-5 and V is TRBV23-1; D not resolved. TRBV23-1 is an open reading frame whose function is uncertain. The CDR3 loop spans 13 amino acids. V lost 2 bases and J lost 7, with 11 bases in between. CDR3 bases: TGCGCCAGCAGTCAAAGAATCCGAGGGACCCAGTACTTC. Residues: CASSQRIRGTQYF.

This rearrangement joins TRBV14 to TRBJ1-4; unclear D gene. Trimming took off 4 bases at V and 2 bases at J, with 11 bases between the two ends. The germline V gene has CDR1 SGHDN and CDR2 FVKESK. This CDR3 spans 15 amino acids. Here the CDR3 reads CASSPLGLTNEKLFF. DNA for the CDR3: TGTGCCAGCAGCCCTCTAGGCTTGACTAATGAAAAACTGTTTTTT.

The chain links TRBV11-2 to TRBJ2-1, with 7 bases aligning to TRBD1. Germline trimming cut 1 base from V and 9 bases from J; bases unmatched to any gene: 12. The CDR3 consists of 16 residues. Germline CDR1 reads SGHAT; CDR2 reads FQNNGV. The CDR3 DNA follows: TGTGCCAGCAGCTTAGTCGGTCCAGGGGGTCTTACTGAGCAGTTCTTC. This translates into CASSLVGPGGLTEQFF.

The chain is built from TRBV10-3 and TRBJ2-7; 10 nucleotides match TRBD1. After removal of 7 bases from V and 9 bases from J, the junction contained 12 bases not matched to a gene. CDR3 length: 14 residues. The germline CDR1 and CDR2 sequences are ENHRY and SYGVKD. This CDR3 reads CAITQTGGQGGQYF. The CDR3 nucleotides read TGTGCCATCACCCAGACAGGGGGCCAGGGAGGGCAGTACTTC.

This clone appeared a single time. The CDR3: CASSLEQDAYEQYF. The CDR3 nucleotides read TGTGCCAGCAGCTTAGAACAGGACGCCTACGAGCAGTACTTC. The V gene is TRBV7-9, the J gene TRBJ2-7; D might be TRBD1 (5 bases). The CDR3 extends over 14 amino acids. The V end was cut by 1 base, the J end by 2 bases, with 9 bases between. Germline CDR1 and CDR2: SEHNR and FQNEAQ (reference sequence).

This clone was observed a few times. In nucleotides, the CDR3 is TGTGCCAGCAGCTTGACAGGGTCCGGGGAGCAGTACTTC. Amino acid sequence: CASSLTGSGEQYF. The chain links TRBV7-7 to TRBJ2-7; TRBD1 matches at 7 bases. The CDR3 spans 13 residues. Germline CDR1 SSHAT, CDR2 FNYEAQ (reference sequence). V gave up 3 bases and J gave up 7 bases; unmatched junction bases: 6.

The genes are TRBV19 and TRBJ2-5, with 8 bases aligning to TRBD2. The J call may be faulty, since TRBJ2-7 better matches the DNA end. Germline V CDR1 and CDR2: LNHDA, SQIVND (reference sequence). The CDR3 covers 15 residues. CDR3 protein: CASSISGGFSYEQYF. The CDR3 nucleotides read TGTGCCAGTAGTATCAGCGGGGGATTCTCCTACGAGCAGTACTTC.

The V gene is TRBV11-2, the J gene TRBJ1-3; unclear D gene. Germline CDR1 is SGHAT and CDR2 is FQNNGV. This CDR3 is 14 amino acids long. The ends were cut back, 8 bases at V and 4 bases at J, with 15 bases in the middle. CDR3 protein: CASQESGSGNTIYF. CDR3 nucleotides: TGTGCCAGCCAAGAATCGGGGTCAGGAAACACCATATATTTT.

The rearrangement uses TRBV11-2 and TRBJ2-1; TRBD2 agrees at 8 bases. CDR1 and CDR2 (germline): SGHAT, FQNNGV. The trim removed 1 base at V and 2 bases at J, leaving 4 bases unmatched. CDR3 size: 16 residues. CDR3 in DNA: TGTGCCAGCAGCTTAGTAGTAGCGGGGACCTACAATGAGCAGTTCTTC. As protein: CASSLVVAGTYNEQFF.

In regard to this clone: An end of the junction does not agree with germline; a read error may underlie this. J is TRBJ1-6 and V is TRBV7-9; TRBD1 agrees at 9 bases. The CDR3 is made up of 14 amino acids. The germline gives CDR1 SEHNR, CDR2 FQNEAQ (reference sequence). CDR3 residues: CSSRSGQGNSPLHF. CDR3 nucleotide sequence: TGTTCCAGCAGATCGGGACAGGGTAATTCACCCCTCCACTTT. The variable domain in full, completed from reference TRBV7-9 and TRBJ1-6, reads DTGVSQNPRHKITKRGQNVTFRCDPISEHNRLYWYRQTLGQGPEFLTYFQNEAQLEKSRLLSDRFSAERPKGSFSTLEIQRTEQGDSAMYLCSSRSGQGNSPLHFGNGTRLTVT.

The rearrangement joins TRBV5-4 to TRBJ2-6; 7 positions match TRBD1. The length of the CDR3 is 18 residues. V trimming: 0 bases; J trimming: 1 base; junction bases outside the gene matches: 7. Germline-derived CDR1 and CDR2 are SGHNT and YYREEE (reference sequence). Here the CDR3 reads CASSLGQGQRSGANVLTF. The CDR3, as DNA: TGTGCCAGCAGCTTGGGGCAGGGACAGAGGTCTGGGGCCAACGTCCTGACTTTC.

The chain joins TRBV5-1 to TRBJ2-7, with 9 bases aligning to TRBD2. The CDR3 has 16 residues. Losses at the gene ends were 0 bases for V and 2 bases for J; bases not matched to a gene: 6. The V gene's germline CDR1 is SGHRS and CDR2 YFSETQ. As DNA, the CDR3 is TGCGCCAGCAGCTTGGCGGGTAGCGGGGGCCCCTACGAGCAGTACTTC. Translating gives CASSLAGSGGPYEQYF.

The chain links TRBV23-1 to TRBJ2-7; D might be TRBD1 (6 bases). TRBV23-1 is recorded as an ORF, its role being uncertain. The V end lost 2 bases, the J end lost 0 bases, and 17 bases lay between the germline ends. CDR3 length: 17 amino acids. The CDR3 spells CASSQTTFAGASYEQYF. CDR3 bases: TGCGCCAGCAGTCAAACTACCTTCGCAGGGGCCTCCTACGAGCAGTACTTC.

The rearrangement links TRBV19 to TRBJ1-6; 8 bases align to TRBD1. V shed 5 bases, J shed 7 bases, and the junction held 7 bases outside the gene matches. This CDR3 is built from 15 residues. The germline CDR1 and CDR2 sequences are LNHDA and SQIVND (reference sequence). In DNA, the CDR3 is TGTGCCAGTAGTCTAGCAGGGGGCAAGAATTCACCCCTCCACTTT. This translates into CASSLAGGKNSPLHF. The full variable domain, rest sourced from reference TRBV19 and TRBJ1-6, is DGGITQSPKYLFRKEGQNVTLSCEQNLNHDAMYWYRQDPGQGLRLIYYSQIVNDFQKGDIAEGYSVSREKKESFPLTVTSAQKNPTAFYLCASSLAGGKNSPLHFGNGTRLTVT.

The rearrangement uses TRBV28 and TRBJ2-2, with 11 positions matching TRBD1. Trimming at V came to 5 bases and at J to 5 bases, leaving 7 bases not matched to a gene. In germline, CDR1 is MDHEN, CDR2 SYDVKM. The CDR3 has 16 amino acids. The DNA for the CDR3 is TGTGCCAGCAGTAAGATAGGGACAGGGGGAACCGGGGAGCTGTTTTTT. Encoded protein: CASSKIGTGGTGELFF.

A few counts support this clone. This chain joins TRBV4-2 and TRBJ1-5; 8 nucleotides line up with TRBD1. After removal of 4 bases from V and 2 bases from J, the junction contained 4 bases not matched to a gene. This CDR3 has 15 residues. CDR1 and CDR2 from the germline V gene are LGHNA and YNFKEQ. The CDR3 DNA follows: TGTGCCAGCAGCCCGGGGACAGGCGGCAATCAGCCCCAGCATTTT. Protein: CASSPGTGGNQPQHF.

The J gene is TRBJ2-1, the V gene TRBV9; 10 positions match TRBD2. Germline trimming cut 3 bases from V and 5 bases from J; bases unmatched to any gene: 8. The germline V gene has CDR1 SGDLS and CDR2 YYNGEE. The CDR3 length is 16 residues. The CDR3 sequence is CASSALSGGTHNEQFF. The CDR3 bases are TGTGCCAGCAGCGCCCTTAGCGGGGGGACCCACAATGAGCAGTTCTTC. Full variable domain (remainder filled in from reference TRBV9 and TRBJ2-1): DSGVTQTPKHLITATGQRVTLRCSPRSGDLSVYWYQQSLDQGLQFLIQYYNGEERAKGNILERFSAQQFPDLHSELNLSSLELGDSALYFCASSALSGGTHNEQFFGPGTRLTVL.

This rearrangement joins TRBV7-6 to TRBJ2-1; TRBD2 agrees at 9 bases. V gave up 2 bases and J gave up 2 bases; unmatched junction bases: 4. Germline-derived CDR1 and CDR2 are SGHVS and FNYEAQ. The CDR3 consists of 16 residues. CDR3 region: CASSLFAGGPYNEQFF. Written as DNA, the CDR3 is TGTGCCAGCAGCTTATTTGCGGGGGGGCCCTACAATGAGCAGTTCTTC.

The chain recombines TRBV5-1 with TRBJ2-2, with D unclear. Germline-derived CDR1 and CDR2 are SGHRS and YFSETQ. Between the trimmed V and J ends, which lost 4 bases and 1 base, there was a span of 5 bases. CDR3 length: 13 amino acids. This chain's CDR3 is CASSTGNTGELFF. CDR3 DNA: TGCGCCAGCAGCACCGGGAACACCGGGGAGCTGTTTTTT.

This rearrangement joins TRBV11-3 to TRBJ2-1; 7 positions agree with TRBD2. Trimming took 1 base from V and 4 from J; bases not matched to a gene: 4. The CDR3 is 15 amino acids. CDR1 is SGHNT, CDR2 YENEEA, per germline. In nucleotides, the CDR3 is TGTGCCAGCAGCTTAGCTAGCGGTCTTTACAATGAGCAGTTCTTC. Translated: CASSLASGLYNEQFF.